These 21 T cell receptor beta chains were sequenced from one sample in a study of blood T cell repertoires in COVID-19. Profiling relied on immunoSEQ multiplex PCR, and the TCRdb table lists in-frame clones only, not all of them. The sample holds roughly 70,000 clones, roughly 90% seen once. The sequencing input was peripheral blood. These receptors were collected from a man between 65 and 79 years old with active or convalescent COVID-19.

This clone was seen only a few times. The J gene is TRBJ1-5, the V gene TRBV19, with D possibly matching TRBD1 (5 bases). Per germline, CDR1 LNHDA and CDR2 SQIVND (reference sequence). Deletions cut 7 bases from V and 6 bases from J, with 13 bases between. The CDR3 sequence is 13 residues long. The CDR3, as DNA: TGTGCCAGTACTCGGGGGGGTCGTCAGCCCCAGCATTTT. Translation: CASTRGGRQPQHF.

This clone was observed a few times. In nucleotides, the CDR3 is TGTGCCAGCAGTCTTAGACTAGCGGGAGGCTCAGATACGCAGTATTTT. The encoded protein is CASSLRLAGGSDTQYF. The chain combines TRBV6-2 or TRBV6-3 with TRBJ2-3, with 13 bases that match TRBD2. Per the germline V gene, CDR1 is MNHEY and CDR2 is SVGEGT. The CDR3 runs to 16 residues. Trimming cost V 5 bases and J 4 bases; bases outside gene matches: 6.

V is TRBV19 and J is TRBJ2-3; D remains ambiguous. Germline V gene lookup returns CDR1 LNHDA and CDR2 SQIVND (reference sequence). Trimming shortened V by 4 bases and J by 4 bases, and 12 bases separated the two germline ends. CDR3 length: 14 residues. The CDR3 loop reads CASSRMVVADTQYF. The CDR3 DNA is TGTGCCAGTAGTAGAATGGTAGTCGCAGATACGCAGTATTTT. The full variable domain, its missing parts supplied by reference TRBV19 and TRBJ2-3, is DGGITQSPKYLFRKEGQNVTLSCEQNLNHDAMYWYRQDPGQGLRLIYYSQIVNDFQKGDIAEGYSVSREKKESFPLTVTSAQKNPTAFYLCASSRMVVADTQYFGPGTRLTVL.

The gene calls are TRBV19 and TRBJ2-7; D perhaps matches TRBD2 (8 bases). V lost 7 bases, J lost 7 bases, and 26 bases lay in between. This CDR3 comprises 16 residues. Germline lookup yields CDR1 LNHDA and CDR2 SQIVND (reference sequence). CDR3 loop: CASTPGGGSHPGEQYF. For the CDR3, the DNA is TGTGCCAGTACCCCGGGAGGGGGCTCCCATCCGGGGGAGCAGTACTTC.

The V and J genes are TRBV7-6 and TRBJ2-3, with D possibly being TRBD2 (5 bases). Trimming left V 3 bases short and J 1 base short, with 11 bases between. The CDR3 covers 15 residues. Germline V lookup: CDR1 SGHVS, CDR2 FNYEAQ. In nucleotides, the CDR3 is TGTGCCAGCAGCTTTGGAGGAGGCGGCACAGATACGCAGTATTTT. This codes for CASSFGGGGTDTQYF.

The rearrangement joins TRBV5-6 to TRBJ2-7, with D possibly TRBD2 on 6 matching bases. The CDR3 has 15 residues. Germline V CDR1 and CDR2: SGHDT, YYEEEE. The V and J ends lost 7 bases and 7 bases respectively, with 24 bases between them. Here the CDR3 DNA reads TGTGCCAGCCGGGAGCAGGGTGGCAGTCTACGGGAGCAGTACTTC. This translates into CASREQGGSLREQYF. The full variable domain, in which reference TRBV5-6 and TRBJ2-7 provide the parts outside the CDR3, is DAGVTQSPTHLIKTRGQQVTLRCSPKSGHDTVSWYQQALGQGPQFIFQYYEEEERQRGNFPDRFSGHQFPNYSSELNVNALLLGDSALYLCASREQGGSLREQYFGPGTRLTVT.

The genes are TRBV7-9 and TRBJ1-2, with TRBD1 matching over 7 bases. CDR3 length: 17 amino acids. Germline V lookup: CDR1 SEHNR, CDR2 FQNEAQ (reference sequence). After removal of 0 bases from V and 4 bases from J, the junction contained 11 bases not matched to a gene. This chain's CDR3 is CASSLATTGQATYGYTF. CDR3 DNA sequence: TGTGCCAGCAGCTTAGCGACTACTGGACAGGCGACCTATGGCTACACCTTC.

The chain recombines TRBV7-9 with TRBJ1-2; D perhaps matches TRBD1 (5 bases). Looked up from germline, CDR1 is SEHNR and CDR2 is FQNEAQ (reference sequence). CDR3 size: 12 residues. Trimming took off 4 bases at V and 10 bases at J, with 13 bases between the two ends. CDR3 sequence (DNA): TGTGCCAGCAGCTCCAGGGATAGTGACTACACCTTC. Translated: CASSSRDSDYTF.

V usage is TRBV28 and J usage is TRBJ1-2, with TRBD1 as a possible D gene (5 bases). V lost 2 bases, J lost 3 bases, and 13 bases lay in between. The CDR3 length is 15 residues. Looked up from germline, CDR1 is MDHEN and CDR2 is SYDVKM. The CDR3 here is CASSLDRGWDYGYTF. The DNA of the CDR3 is TGTGCCAGCAGTTTAGATAGGGGATGGGACTATGGCTACACCTTC.

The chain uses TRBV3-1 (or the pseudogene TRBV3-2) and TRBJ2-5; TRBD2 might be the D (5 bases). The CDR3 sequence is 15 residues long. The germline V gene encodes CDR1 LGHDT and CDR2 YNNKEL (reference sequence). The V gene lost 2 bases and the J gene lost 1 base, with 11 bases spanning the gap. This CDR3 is CASSQPRTFQETQYF. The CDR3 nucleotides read TGTGCCAGCAGCCAACCGCGGACTTTCCAAGAGACCCAGTACTTC.

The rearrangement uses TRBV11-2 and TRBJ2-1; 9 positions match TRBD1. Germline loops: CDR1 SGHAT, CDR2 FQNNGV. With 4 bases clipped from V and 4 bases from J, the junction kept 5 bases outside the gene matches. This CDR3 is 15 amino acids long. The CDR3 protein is CASSWGTGPYNEQFF. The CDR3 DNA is TGTGCCAGCAGCTGGGGGACAGGGCCGTACAATGAGCAGTTCTTC.

CDR3 nucleotides: TGTGCCAGCAGCCACGACCCGACAGTGGGAGCTTTCTTT. Residues: CASSHDPTVGAFF. J is TRBJ1-1 and V is TRBV3-1 (or the pseudogene TRBV3-2); TRBD1 might be the D (5 bases). Per the germline V gene, CDR1 is LGHDT and CDR2 is YNNKEL (reference sequence). V was shortened by 3 bases and J by 10 bases, with 15 bases between the two germline ends. The CDR3 spans 13 residues.

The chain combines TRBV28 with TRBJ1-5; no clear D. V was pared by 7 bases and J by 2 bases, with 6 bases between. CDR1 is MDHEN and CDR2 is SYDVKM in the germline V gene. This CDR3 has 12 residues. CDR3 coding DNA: TGTGCCAGCAATACTGGCAATCAGCCCCAGCATTTT. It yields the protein CASNTGNQPQHF.

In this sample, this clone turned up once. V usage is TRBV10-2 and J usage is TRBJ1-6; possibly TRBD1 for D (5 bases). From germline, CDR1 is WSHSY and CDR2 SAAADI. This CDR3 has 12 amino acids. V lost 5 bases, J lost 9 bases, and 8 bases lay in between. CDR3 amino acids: CASSRQSSPLHF. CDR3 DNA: TGCGCCAGCAGTCGACAGTCTTCACCCCTCCACTTT.

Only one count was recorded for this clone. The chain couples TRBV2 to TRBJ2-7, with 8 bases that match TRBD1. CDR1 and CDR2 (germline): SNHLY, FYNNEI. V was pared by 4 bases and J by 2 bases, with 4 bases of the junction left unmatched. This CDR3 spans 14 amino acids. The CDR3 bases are TGTGCCAGCAGTGGACGACAGGGGCCCTACGAGCAGTACTTC. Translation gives CASSGRQGPYEQYF. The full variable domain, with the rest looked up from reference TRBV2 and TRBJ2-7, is EPEVTQTPSHQVTQMGQEVILRCVPISNHLYFYWYRQILGQKVEFLVSFYNNEISEKSEIFDDQFSVERPDGSNFTLKIRSTKLEDSAMYFCASSGRQGPYEQYFGPGTRLTVT.

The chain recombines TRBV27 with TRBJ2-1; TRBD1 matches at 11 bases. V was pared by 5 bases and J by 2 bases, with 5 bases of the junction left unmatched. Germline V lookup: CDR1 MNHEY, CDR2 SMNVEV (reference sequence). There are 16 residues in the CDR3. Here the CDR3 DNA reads TGTGCCAGCAGTCTCGGACAGGGGGCGGCCTACAATGAGCAGTTCTTC. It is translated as CASSLGQGAAYNEQFF.

The CDR3 loop reads CASSEGLADTGELFF. CDR3 DNA: TGTGCCAGCAGCGAGGGACTAGCGGACACCGGGGAGCTGTTTTTT. The chain recombines TRBV9 with TRBJ2-2, with 11 bases identical to TRBD2. The germline CDR1 and CDR2 sequences are SGDLS and YYNGEE. The CDR3 is 15 amino acids. J lost 3 bases, V lost 3 bases, and 1 base had no gene match.

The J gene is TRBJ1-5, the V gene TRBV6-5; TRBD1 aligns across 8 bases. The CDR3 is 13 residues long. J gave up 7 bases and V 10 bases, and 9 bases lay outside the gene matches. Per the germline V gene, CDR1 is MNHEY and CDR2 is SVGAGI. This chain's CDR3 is CATYPGGSQPQHF. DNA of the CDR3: TGTGCCACATACCCAGGGGGCTCCCAGCCCCAGCATTTT.

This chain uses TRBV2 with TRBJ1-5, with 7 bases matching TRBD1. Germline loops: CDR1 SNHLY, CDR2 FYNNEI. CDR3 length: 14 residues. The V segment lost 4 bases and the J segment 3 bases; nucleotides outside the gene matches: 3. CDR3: CASSGQGNNQPQHF. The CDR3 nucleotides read TGTGCCAGCAGTGGACAGGGTAACAATCAGCCCCAGCATTTT.

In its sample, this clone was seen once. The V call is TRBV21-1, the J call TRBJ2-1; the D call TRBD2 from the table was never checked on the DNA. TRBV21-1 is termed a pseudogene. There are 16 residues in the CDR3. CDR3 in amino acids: CASSRTSGSTYNEQFF. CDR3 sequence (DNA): TGTGCCAGCAGCCGGACTAGCGGGAGTACGTACAATGAGCAGTTCTTC.

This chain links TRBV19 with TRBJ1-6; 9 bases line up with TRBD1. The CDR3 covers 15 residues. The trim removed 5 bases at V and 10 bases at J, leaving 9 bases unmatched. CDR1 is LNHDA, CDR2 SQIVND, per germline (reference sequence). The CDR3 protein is CASSASGQGPSPLHF. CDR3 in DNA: TGTGCCAGTAGTGCTTCGGGACAGGGACCCTCACCCCTCCACTTT.